The 21 T cell receptor beta chains below come from one sample, sequenced in a study of blood T cell repertoires in COVID-19. TCRdb keeps only in-frame clones here, not all; method: immunoSEQ multiplex PCR. This sample has approximately 100,000 clones, with over 80% found just once. The sequencing sample was made of peripheral blood. All receptors derive from a man aged 45-65 years with active COVID-19.

The CDR3 coding sequence is TGTGCCAGCAAGGGAAAGGGGCAGGGGGGTTTCGAGCAGTACTTC. Translating it yields CASKGKGQGGFEQYF. This chain connects TRBV28 to TRBJ2-7; possible D gene TRBD1, 7 bases. In germline, CDR1 is MDHEN, CDR2 SYDVKM. V shed 7 bases and J shed 6 bases, with 22 bases lying between them. The CDR3 is 15 residues long.

The V call is TRBV24-1, the J call TRBJ2-5; D may be TRBD2 (5 bases). The V gene lost 2 bases and the J gene lost 4 bases, with 7 bases spanning the gap. Germline assignment: CDR1 KGHDR and CDR2 SFDVKD. The CDR3 contains 13 residues. CDR3 in amino acids: CATSDSAGETQYF. CDR3 bases: TGTGCCACCAGTGATTCGGCGGGAGAGACCCAGTACTTC.

The V and J genes are TRBV7-9 and TRBJ2-4; perhaps TRBD1 as D (6 bases). This CDR3 contains 17 residues. Deletions cut 4 bases from V and 8 bases from J, with 24 bases between. In germline, CDR1 is SEHNR, CDR2 FQNEAQ (reference sequence). The CDR3, as DNA: TGTGCCAGCAGCTCCAAAAGGTTTCGGACAGAGGGAGACATTCAGTACTTC. Translation gives CASSSKRFRTEGDIQYF. Together with reference TRBV7-9 and TRBJ2-4, the CDR3 gives the full variable domain: DTGVSQNPRHKITKRGQNVTFRCDPISEHNRLYWYRQTLGQGPEFLTYFQNEAQLEKSRLLSDRFSAERPKGSFSTLEIQRTEQGDSAMYLCASSSKRFRTEGDIQYFGAGTRLSVL.

A single count supports this clone. The rearrangement links TRBV18 to TRBJ2-1; a weak D match, TRBD2 (6 bases). CDR1 KGHSH and CDR2 LQKENI come from the germline V gene. CDR3 size: 15 residues. Trimming shortened V by 4 bases and J by 1 base, and 11 bases separated the two germline ends. The CDR3 sequence: CASSQLGGSYNEQFF. CDR3 sequence (DNA): TGTGCCAGCTCACAACTTGGGGGGTCCTACAATGAGCAGTTCTTC.

This clone was found once. The chain has TRBV6-5 and TRBJ2-3; weak D call: TRBD2 (5 bases). The germline gives CDR1 MNHEY, CDR2 SVGAGI. This CDR3 has 10 amino acids. V shed 7 bases and J shed 14 bases, with 13 bases lying between them. The CDR3 region has the DNA TGTGCCAGCAAAACGGGATTTTTGTATTTT. Translation gives CASKTGFLYF.

This clone was picked up one time. V gene TRBV28 combines with J gene TRBJ2-7; 7 nucleotides match TRBD2. The CDR3 runs 15 residues. The germline V gene encodes CDR1 MDHEN and CDR2 SYDVKM. With 3 bases clipped from V and 7 bases from J, the junction kept 12 bases outside the gene matches. CDR3 bases: TGTGCCAGCAGTTTGGGCGGGAGCACTTTGTGGGAGCAGTACTTC. The encoded protein is CASSLGGSTLWEQYF.

This rearrangement joins TRBV3-1 (or the pseudogene TRBV3-2) to TRBJ2-1; 10 bases are a match to TRBD2. This CDR3 spans 15 amino acids. Germline V gene lookup returns CDR1 LGHDT and CDR2 YNNKEL (reference sequence). The ends lost 4 bases at V and 5 bases at J; junction bases unmatched: 5. CDR3 region: CASSPRLAGDNEQFF. As DNA, the CDR3 is TGTGCCAGCAGCCCCCGCCTAGCGGGGGACAATGAGCAGTTCTTC.

In the case of this clone: Mismatch with germline at one junction end may stem from a read error. V and J are TRBV28 and TRBJ1-2, with D possibly TRBD1 on 6 matching bases. The CDR3 has 11 residues. Germline CDR1 is MDHEN and CDR2 is SYDVKM. The CDR3 spells CASSLQTGRYF. The CDR3 DNA is TGTGCCAGCAGTTTACAGACAGGCCGATACTTC.

This sequence joins TRBV11-3 and TRBJ2-2; 7 nucleotides match TRBD2. There are 15 residues in the CDR3. The V gene end was trimmed by 4 bases and the J gene end by 0 bases; junction bases not matched to a gene: 2. CDR1 SGHNT and CDR2 YENEEA come from the germline V gene. The CDR3 sequence: CASSSGTTNTGELFF. CDR3 in DNA: TGTGCCAGCAGCTCTGGGACTACGAACACCGGGGAGCTGTTTTTT. Combining the CDR3 with reference TRBV11-3 and TRBJ2-2 gives the whole variable domain EAGVVQSPRYKIIEKKQPVAFWCNPISGHNTLYWYLQNLGQGPELLIRYENEEAVDDSQLPKDRFSAERLKGVDSTLKIQPAELGDSAVYLCASSSGTTNTGELFFGEGSRLTVL.

This chain joins TRBV5-4 and TRBJ2-5, with 7 bases that match TRBD1. V shed 4 bases and J 4 bases; nucleotides not matched to a gene: 7. The CDR3 sequence is 14 residues long. Germline V lookup: CDR1 SGHNT, CDR2 YYREEE (reference sequence). The DNA of the CDR3 is TGTGCCAGCAGCCACCCAGGACAGGTAGAGACCCAGTACTTC. This encodes CASSHPGQVETQYF.

This rearrangement joins TRBV7-3 to TRBJ1-1; D is ambiguous. Germline loops: CDR1 SGHTA, CDR2 FQGTGA. Deletions cut 2 bases from V and 1 base from J, with 5 bases between. This CDR3 region has 13 residues. CDR3 in amino acids: CASSLGWNTEAFF. CDR3 sequence (DNA): TGTGCCAGCAGCTTAGGCTGGAACACTGAAGCTTTCTTT.

The rearrangement uses TRBV6-5 and TRBJ1-3; D gene uncertain. CDR3 length: 14 amino acids. V lost 6 bases to trimming and J lost 0 bases, with 9 bases between them. Germline V CDR1 and CDR2: MNHEY, SVGAGI. The CDR3 spells CASRNRDSGNTIYF. The CDR3 nucleotides are TGTGCCAGCAGAAACCGGGACTCTGGAAACACCATATATTTT.

This chain connects TRBV19 to TRBJ2-3; D is perhaps TRBD1 (5 bases). The length of the CDR3 is 15 residues. The V end lost 3 bases, the J end lost 2 bases, and 12 bases lay between the germline ends. Germline V gene lookup returns CDR1 LNHDA and CDR2 SQIVND (reference sequence). Written as DNA, the CDR3 is TGTGCCAGTAGTATTGGGCAGGGTTTCACAGATACGCAGTATTTT. It specifies CASSIGQGFTDTQYF.

This clone came up once. This chain joins TRBV6-5 and TRBJ2-1, with 11 positions matching TRBD2. Losses at the gene ends were 6 bases for V and 9 bases for J; bases not matched to a gene: 7. This CDR3 is built from 14 residues. CDR1 is MNHEY, CDR2 SVGAGI, per germline. The CDR3 loop reads CASSLTSGKGEQFF. In DNA, the CDR3 is TGTGCCAGCAGCCTGACTAGCGGGAAGGGTGAGCAGTTCTTC.

J is TRBJ2-7 and V is TRBV7-9, with D tentatively TRBD2 (6 bases). The CDR3 contains 15 residues. Trimming stripped 1 base from V and 2 bases from J, with 12 bases between. From germline, CDR1 is SEHNR and CDR2 FQNEAQ (reference sequence). CDR3 coding DNA: TGTGCCAGCAGCTTAGGGGCGGGGAGGACCTACGAGCAGTACTTC. Translating gives CASSLGAGRTYEQYF.

The CDR3 is CSASKLARNEQFF. DNA of the CDR3: TGCAGTGCTAGTAAGCTCGCCCGGAATGAGCAGTTCTTC. The V and J genes are TRBV20-1 and TRBJ2-1; D not resolved. The CDR3 runs to 13 residues. The germline V and J ends were trimmed by 3 bases and 7 bases, with 13 bases remaining between them. Germline V gene sequence: CDR1 DFQATT, CDR2 SNEGSKA (reference sequence).

The genes are TRBV5-1 and TRBJ2-4; D is undetermined. The V gene lost 4 bases and the J gene lost 6 bases, with 17 bases spanning the gap. Germline V gene data show CDR1 as SGHRS and CDR2 as YFSETQ. The CDR3 is 15 amino acids. CDR3 in amino acids: CASSPSSNRGNIQYF. The CDR3 DNA sequence: TGCGCCAGCAGCCCGAGTTCTAATCGAGGAAACATTCAGTACTTC. The variable domain in full, with the rest retrieved from reference TRBV5-1 and TRBJ2-4, is KAGVTQTPRYLIKTRGQQVTLSCSPISGHRSVSWYQQTPGQGLQFLFEYFSETQRNKGNFPGRFSGRQFSNSRSEMNVSTLELGDSALYLCASSPSSNRGNIQYFGAGTRLSVL.

The rearrangement joins TRBV6-5 to TRBJ1-5; D is unresolved. Germline V lookup: CDR1 MNHEY, CDR2 SVGAGI. The CDR3 spans 13 residues. V was shortened by 0 bases and J by 6 bases, with 6 bases between the two germline ends. CDR3 sequence: CASSYSPRQPQHF. The CDR3 DNA follows: TGTGCCAGCAGTTACTCACCGCGTCAGCCCCAGCATTTT.

The chain links TRBV4-1 to TRBJ1-2; D is undetermined. The CDR3 sequence is 18 residues long. Germline CDR1 and CDR2: MGHRA and YSYEKL. V lost 5 bases and J 7 bases, leaving 29 bases between the germline ends. CDR3 loop: CASSNNRHTRLESRGYTF. The CDR3 nucleotides are TGCGCCAGCAGCAACAATAGACACACAAGGCTCGAATCTCGTGGCTACACCTTC.

This clone was observed a few times. The chain joins TRBV7-9 to TRBJ2-5; no clear D. Trimming shortened V by 5 bases and J by 4 bases, and 20 bases separated the two germline ends. From germline, CDR1 is SEHNR and CDR2 FQNEAQ (reference sequence). The CDR3 length is 16 residues. The chain's CDR3 is CASSRKPGELRETQYF. For the CDR3, the DNA is TGTGCCAGCAGCCGGAAACCGGGTGAGCTGAGAGAGACCCAGTACTTC.

V gene TRBV7-2 combines with J gene TRBJ2-3, with TRBD2 matching over 11 bases. The CDR3 is 17 amino acids. Germline V lookup: CDR1 SGHTA, CDR2 FQGNSA. The trim removed 5 bases at V and 5 bases at J, leaving 12 bases unmatched. CDR3: CASSTGLAEGAGDTQYF. The DNA of the CDR3 is TGTGCCAGCAGCACGGGACTAGCGGAGGGCGCTGGAGATACGCAGTATTTT.